Below, one T cell receptor (beta chain) is given with its context. The CDR3 has 15 residues. The germline gives CDR1 SGHVS, CDR2 FQNEAQ. Deletions cut 4 bases from V and 2 bases from J, with 13 bases between. Attachment of unique molecular identifiers was made to individual cDNA molecules. TCRdb re-called the 5' RACE reads with MiXCR, one entry per CDR3 protein. The data show over 85,000 distinct CDR3 sequences, about 12% seen once. The data were obtained in a study of early T cells in non-severe SARS-CoV-2 infection. The origin of this receptor is an adult who was a healthcare worker with PCR-confirmed SARS-CoV-2 infection or an uninfected control (not recorded which). V and J are TRBV7-8 and TRBJ2-3; D remains unclear. Sequencing was done on a sample of whole blood. The CDR3 spells CASSSNQRYTDTQYF. The CDR3 DNA sequence: TGTGCCAGCAGCTCGAATCAGAGATACACAGATACGCAGTATTTT. The full variable domain, with the rest looked up from reference TRBV7-8 and TRBJ2-3, is GAGVSQSPRYKVAKRGQDVALRCDPISGHVSLFWYQQALGQGPEFLTYFQNEAQLDKSGLPSDRFFAERPEGSVSTLKIQRTQQEDSAVYLCASSSNQRYTDTQYFGPGTRLTVL.